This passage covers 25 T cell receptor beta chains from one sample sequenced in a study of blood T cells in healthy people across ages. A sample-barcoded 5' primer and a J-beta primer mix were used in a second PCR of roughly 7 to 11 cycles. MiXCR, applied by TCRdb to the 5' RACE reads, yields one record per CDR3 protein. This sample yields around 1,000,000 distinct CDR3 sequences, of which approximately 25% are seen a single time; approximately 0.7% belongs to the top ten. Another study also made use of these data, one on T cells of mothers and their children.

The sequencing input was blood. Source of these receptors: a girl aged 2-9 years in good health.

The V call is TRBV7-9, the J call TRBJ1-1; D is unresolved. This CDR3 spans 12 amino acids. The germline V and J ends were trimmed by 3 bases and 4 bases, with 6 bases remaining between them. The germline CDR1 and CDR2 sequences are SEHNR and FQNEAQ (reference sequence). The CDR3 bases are TGTGCCAGCAGCTTGTCCCTCACTGAAGCTTTCTTT. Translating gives CASSLSLTEAFF.

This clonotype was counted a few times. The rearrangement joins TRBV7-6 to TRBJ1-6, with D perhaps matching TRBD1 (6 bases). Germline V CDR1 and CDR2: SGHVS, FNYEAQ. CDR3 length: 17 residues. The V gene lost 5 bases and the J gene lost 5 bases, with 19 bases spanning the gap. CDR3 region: CASSRSPFRTDNSPLHF. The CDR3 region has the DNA TGTGCCAGCAGCCGATCCCCGTTTAGGACAGATAATTCACCCCTCCACTTT. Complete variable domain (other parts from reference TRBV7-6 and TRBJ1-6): GAGVSQSPRYKVTKRGQDVALRCDPISGHVSLYWYRQALGQGPEFLTYFNYEAQQDKSGLPNDRFSAERPEGSISTLTIQRTEQRDSAMYRCASSRSPFRTDNSPLHFGNGTRLTVT.

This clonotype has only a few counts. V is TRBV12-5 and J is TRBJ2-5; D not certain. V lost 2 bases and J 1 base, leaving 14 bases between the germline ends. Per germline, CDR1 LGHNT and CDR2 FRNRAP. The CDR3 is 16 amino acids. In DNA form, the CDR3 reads TGTGCTAGTGGTTTGTCGGATCCCGGAGTCCAAGAGACCCAGTACTTC. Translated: CASGLSDPGVQETQYF.

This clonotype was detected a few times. CDR3 sequence (DNA): TGTGCTAGTGGTTTGGTAAACAAGGCTTCGAGGACGGAGTACTATGGCTACACCTTC. Protein sequence: CASGLVNKASRTEYYGYTF. The chain carries TRBV12-5 and TRBJ1-2; D ambiguous. Germline CDR1 reads LGHNT; CDR2 reads FRNRAP. Trimming took off 0 bases at V and 3 bases at J, with 23 bases between the two ends. There are 19 residues in the CDR3.

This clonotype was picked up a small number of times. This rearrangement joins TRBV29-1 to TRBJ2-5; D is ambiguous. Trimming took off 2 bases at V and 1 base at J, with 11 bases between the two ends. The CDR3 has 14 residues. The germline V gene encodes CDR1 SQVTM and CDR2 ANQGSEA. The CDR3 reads CSVEWAGVQETQYF. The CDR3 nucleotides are TGCAGCGTTGAATGGGCTGGGGTCCAAGAGACCCAGTACTTC.

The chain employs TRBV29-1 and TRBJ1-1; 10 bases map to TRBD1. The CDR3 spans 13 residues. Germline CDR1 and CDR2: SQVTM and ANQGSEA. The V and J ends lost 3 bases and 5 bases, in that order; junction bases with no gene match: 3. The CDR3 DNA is TGCAGCGTTGAGGGGACAGGGGTAACTGAAGCTTTCTTT. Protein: CSVEGTGVTEAFF.

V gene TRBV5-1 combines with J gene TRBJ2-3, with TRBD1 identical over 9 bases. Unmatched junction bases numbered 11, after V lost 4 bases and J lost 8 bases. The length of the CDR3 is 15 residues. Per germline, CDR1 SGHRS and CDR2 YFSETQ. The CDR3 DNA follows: TGCGCCAGCAGCGTGGACAGGGGCAGAGGAGGTACGCAGTATTTT. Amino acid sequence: CASSVDRGRGGTQYF.

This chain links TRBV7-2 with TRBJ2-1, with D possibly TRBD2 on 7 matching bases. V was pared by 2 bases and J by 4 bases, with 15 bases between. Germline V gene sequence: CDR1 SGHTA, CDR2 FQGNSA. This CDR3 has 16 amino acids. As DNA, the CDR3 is TGTGCCAGCAGCTTATCGGGGGGCGTTAATTACAATGAGCAGTTCTTC. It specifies CASSLSGGVNYNEQFF.

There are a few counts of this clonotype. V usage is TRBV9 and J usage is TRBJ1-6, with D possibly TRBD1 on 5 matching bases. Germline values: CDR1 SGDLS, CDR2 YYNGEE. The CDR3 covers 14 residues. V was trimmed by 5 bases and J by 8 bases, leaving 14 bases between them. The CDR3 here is CASSPGPWDSPLHF. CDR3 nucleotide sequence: TGTGCCAGCAGTCCGGGACCGTGGGATTCACCCCTCCACTTT.

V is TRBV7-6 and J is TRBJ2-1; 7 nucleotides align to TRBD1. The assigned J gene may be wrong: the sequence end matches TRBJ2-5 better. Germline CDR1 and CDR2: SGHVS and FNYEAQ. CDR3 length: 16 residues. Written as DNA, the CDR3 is TGTGCCAGCAGCTTATCCTCGGGACAGCTTCCCGAGACCCAGTACTTC. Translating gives CASSLSSGQLPETQYF.

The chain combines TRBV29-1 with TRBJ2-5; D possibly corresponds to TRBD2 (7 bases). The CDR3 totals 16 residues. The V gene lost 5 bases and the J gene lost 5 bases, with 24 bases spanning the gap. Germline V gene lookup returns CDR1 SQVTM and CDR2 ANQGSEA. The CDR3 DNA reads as TGCAGCGTTAGGGGGAGTTTAGCGGGCCGGGTGGAGACCCAGTACTTC. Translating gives CSVRGSLAGRVETQYF. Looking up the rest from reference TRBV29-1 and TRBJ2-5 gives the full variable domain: SAVISQKPSRDICQRGTSLTIQCQVDSQVTMMFWYRQQPGQSLTLIATANQGSEATYESGFVIDKFPISRPNLTFSTLTVSNMSPEDSSIYLCSVRGSLAGRVETQYFGPGTRLLVL.

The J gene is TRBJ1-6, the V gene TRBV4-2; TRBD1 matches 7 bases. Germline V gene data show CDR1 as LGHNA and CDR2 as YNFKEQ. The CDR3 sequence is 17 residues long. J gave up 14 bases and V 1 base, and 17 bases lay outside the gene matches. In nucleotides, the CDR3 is TGTGCCAGCAGCCAAGGACAGGGCAGGGTAACCGGGGGTTCCCTCCACTTT. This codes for CASSQGQGRVTGGSLHF.

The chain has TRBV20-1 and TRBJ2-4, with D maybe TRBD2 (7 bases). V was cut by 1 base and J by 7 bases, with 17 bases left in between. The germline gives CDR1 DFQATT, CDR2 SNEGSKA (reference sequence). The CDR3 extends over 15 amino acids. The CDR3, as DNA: TGCAGTGCTAGAGCTGGGGGGGCAGCAAGGAACATTCAGTACTTC. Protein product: CSARAGGAARNIQYF.

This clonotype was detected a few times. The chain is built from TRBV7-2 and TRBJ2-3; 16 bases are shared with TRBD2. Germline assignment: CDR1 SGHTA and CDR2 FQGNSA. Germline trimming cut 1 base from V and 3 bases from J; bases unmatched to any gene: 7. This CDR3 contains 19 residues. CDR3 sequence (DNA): TGTGCCAGCAGCTTAGTGGGGACTAGCGGGAGGGCCAGTACAGATACGCAGTATTTT. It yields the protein CASSLVGTSGRASTDTQYF.

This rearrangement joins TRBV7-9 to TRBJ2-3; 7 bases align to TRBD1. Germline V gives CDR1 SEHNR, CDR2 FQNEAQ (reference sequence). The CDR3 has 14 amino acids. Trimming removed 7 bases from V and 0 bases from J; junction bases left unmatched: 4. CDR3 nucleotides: TGTGCCAGCAACGACAGGGCTAGCACAGATACGCAGTATTTT. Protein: CASNDRASTDTQYF.

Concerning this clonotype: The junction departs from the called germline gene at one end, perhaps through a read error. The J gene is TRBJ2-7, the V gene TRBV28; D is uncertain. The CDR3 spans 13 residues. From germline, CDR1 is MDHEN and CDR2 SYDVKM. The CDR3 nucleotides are TGTGCCAGCAGTTGGAGTGCGTCCTACGAGCAGCACTTC. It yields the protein CASSWSASYEQHF.

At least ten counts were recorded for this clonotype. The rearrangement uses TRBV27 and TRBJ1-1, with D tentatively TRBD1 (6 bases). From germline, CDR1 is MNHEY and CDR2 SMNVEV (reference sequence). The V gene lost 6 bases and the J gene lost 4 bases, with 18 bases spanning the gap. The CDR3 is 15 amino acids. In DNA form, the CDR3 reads TGTGCCAGCAGATCTACAGGGTTCTTGGGCACTGAAGCTTTCTTT. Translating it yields CASRSTGFLGTEAFF.

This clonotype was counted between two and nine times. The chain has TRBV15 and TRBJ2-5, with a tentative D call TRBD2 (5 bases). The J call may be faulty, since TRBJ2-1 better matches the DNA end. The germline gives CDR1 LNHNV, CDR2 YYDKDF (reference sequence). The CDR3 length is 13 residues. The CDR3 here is CATSSEGGNEQFF. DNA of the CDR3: TGTGCCACCAGCTCAGAGGGCGGGAATGAGCAGTTCTTC.

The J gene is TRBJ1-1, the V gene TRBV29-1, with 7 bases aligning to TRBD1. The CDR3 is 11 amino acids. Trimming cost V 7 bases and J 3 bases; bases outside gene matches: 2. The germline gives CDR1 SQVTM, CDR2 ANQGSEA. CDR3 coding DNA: TGCAGCGCGGACAGGTACACTGAAGCTTTCTTT. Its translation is CSADRYTEAFF.

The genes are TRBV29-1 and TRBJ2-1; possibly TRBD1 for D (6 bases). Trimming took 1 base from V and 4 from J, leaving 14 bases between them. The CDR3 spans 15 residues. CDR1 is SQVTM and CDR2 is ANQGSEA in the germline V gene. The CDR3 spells CSVEGGLGIYNEQFF. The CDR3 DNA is TGCAGCGTTGAAGGGGGGCTGGGGATATACAATGAGCAGTTCTTC.

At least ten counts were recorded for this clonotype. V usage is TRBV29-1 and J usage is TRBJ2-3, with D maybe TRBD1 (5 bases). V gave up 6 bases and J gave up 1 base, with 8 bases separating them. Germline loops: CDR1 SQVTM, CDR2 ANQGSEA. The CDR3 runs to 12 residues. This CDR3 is CSVEQGTDTQYF. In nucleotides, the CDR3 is TGCAGCGTCGAACAGGGCACAGATACGCAGTATTTT.

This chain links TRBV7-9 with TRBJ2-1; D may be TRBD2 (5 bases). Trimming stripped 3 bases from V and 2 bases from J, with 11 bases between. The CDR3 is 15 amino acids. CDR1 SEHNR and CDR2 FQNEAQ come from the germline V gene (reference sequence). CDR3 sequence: CASSFGRVTYNEQFF. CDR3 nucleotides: TGTGCCAGCAGCTTCGGGCGGGTTACCTACAATGAGCAGTTCTTC.

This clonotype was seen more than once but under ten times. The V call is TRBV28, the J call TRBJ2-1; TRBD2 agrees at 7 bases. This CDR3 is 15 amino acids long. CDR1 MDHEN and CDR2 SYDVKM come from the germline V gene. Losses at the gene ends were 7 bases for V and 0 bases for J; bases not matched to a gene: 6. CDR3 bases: TGTGCCAGCACCTGGGGGGGGAGCTCCTACAATGAGCAGTTCTTC. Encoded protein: CASTWGGSSYNEQFF.

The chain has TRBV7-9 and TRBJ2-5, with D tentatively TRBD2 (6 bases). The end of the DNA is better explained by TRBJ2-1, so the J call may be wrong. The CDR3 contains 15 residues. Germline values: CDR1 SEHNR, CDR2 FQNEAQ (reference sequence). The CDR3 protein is CASSGPGTPHNEQFF. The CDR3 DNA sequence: TGTGCCAGCAGCGGACCCGGGACTCCGCACAATGAGCAGTTCTTC.

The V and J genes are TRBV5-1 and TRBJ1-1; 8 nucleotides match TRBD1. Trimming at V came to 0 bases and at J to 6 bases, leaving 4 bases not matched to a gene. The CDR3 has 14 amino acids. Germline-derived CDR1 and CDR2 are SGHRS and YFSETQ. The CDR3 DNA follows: TGCGCCAGCAGCTTGGGGCTGACAGGGGCTGAAGCTTTCTTT. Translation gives CASSLGLTGAEAFF.